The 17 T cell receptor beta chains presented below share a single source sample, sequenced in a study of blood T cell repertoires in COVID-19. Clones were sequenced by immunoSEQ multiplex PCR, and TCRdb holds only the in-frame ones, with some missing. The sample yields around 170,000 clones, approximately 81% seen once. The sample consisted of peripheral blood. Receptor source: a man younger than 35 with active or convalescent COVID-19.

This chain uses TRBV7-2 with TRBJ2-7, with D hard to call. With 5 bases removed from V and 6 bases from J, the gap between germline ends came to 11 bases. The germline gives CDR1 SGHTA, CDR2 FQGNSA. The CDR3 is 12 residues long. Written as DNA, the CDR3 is TGTGCCAGCAGCACCCTGGCCCCCGAGCAGTACTTC. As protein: CASSTLAPEQYF.

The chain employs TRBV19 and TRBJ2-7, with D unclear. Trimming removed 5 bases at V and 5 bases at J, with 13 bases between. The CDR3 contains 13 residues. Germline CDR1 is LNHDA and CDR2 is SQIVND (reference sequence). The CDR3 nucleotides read TGTGCCAGTAGTGGCTTGGGCCTGGACGAGCAGTACTTC. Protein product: CASSGLGLDEQYF.

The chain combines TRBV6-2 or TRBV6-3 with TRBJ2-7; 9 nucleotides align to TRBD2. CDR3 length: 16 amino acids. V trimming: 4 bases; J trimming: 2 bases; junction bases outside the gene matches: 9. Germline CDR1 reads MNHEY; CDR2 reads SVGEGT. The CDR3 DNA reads TGTGCCAGCAGTTCCTTCCTTAGCGGGAGTCCCTACGAGCAGTACTTC. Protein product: CASSSFLSGSPYEQYF.

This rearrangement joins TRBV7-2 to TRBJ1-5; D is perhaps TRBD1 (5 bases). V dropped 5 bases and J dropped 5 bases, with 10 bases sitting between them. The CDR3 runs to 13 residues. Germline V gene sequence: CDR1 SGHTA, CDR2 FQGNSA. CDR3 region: CASSPGEYQPQHF. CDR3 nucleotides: TGTGCCAGCAGCCCGGGGGAGTATCAGCCCCAGCATTTT.

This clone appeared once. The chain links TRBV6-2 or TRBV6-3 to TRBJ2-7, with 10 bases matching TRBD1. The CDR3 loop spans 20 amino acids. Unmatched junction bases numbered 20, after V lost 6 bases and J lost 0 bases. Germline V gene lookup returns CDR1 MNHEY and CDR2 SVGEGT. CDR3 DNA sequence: TGTGCCAGCAGCGCTCGGGACAGGGGAAGGTATAGCTCTACCTCCTACGAGCAGTACTTC. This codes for CASSARDRGRYSSTSYEQYF.

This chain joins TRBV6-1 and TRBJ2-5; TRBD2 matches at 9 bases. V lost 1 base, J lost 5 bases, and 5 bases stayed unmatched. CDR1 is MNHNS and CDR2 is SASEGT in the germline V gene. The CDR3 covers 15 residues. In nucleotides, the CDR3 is TGTGCCAGCAGTGAAGGGAGCGGGGGGCATGAGACCCAGTACTTC. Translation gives CASSEGSGGHETQYF.

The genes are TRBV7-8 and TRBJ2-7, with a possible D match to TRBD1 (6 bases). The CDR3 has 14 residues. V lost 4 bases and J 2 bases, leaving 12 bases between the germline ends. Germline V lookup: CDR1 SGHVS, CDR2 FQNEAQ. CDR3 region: CASSSGTNTYEQYF. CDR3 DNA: TGTGCCAGCAGCTCCGGGACAAACACCTACGAGCAGTACTTC.

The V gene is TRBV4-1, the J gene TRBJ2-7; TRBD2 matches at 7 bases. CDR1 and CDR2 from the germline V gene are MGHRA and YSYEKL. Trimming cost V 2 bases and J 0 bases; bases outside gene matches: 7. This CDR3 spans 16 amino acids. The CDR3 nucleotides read TGCGCCAGCAGCCAAAGGATAGGGGAGGGCTCCTACGAGCAGTACTTC. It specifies CASSQRIGEGSYEQYF.

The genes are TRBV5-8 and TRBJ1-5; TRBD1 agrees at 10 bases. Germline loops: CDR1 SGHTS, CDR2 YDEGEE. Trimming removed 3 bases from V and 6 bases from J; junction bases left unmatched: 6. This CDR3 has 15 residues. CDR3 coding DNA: TGTGCCAGCAGCTCGGGACAGGGGATCGGTCAGCCCCAGCATTTT. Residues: CASSSGQGIGQPQHF.

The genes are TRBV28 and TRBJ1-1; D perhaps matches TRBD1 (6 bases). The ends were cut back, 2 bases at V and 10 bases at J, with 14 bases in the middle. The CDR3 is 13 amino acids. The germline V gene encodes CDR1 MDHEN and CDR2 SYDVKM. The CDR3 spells CASSLNPTGLAFF. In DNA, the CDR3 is TGTGCCAGCAGTTTAAACCCGACAGGCCTAGCTTTCTTT.

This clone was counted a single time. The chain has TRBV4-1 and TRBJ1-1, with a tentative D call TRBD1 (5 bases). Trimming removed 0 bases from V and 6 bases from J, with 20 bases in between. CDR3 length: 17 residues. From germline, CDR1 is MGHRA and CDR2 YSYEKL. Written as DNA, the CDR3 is TGCGCCAGCAGCCAAGATGGGGCAGGGTGGGTAGCGGCTGAAGCTTTCTTT. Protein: CASSQDGAGWVAAEAFF.

The CDR3 protein is CASSFSKNYGYTF. Written as DNA, the CDR3 is TGTGCCAGCAGTTTCAGTAAAAACTATGGCTACACCTTC. This sequence joins TRBV28 and TRBJ1-2; D gene ambiguous. CDR3 length: 13 residues. Germline V gene data show CDR1 as MDHEN and CDR2 as SYDVKM. V was pared by 3 bases and J by 2 bases, with 7 bases between.

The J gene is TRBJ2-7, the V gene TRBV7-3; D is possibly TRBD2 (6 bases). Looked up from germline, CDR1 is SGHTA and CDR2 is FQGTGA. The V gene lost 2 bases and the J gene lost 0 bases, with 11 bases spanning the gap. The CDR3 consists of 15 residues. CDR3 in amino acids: CASSLGASDSYEQYF. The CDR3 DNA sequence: TGTGCCAGCAGCTTAGGCGCTAGCGACTCCTACGAGCAGTACTTC.

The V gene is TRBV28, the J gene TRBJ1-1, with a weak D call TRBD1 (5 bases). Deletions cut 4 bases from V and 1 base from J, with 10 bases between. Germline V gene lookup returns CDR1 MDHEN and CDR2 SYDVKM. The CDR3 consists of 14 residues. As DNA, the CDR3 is TGTGCCAGCAGTTCCCATAGGGGGAACACTGAAGCTTTCTTT. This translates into CASSSHRGNTEAFF.

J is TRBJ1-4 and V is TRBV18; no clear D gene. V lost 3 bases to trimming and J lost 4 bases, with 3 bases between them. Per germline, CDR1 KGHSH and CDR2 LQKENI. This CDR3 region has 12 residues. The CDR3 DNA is TGTGCCAGCTCACCCTTTAATGAAAAACTGTTTTTT. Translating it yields CASSPFNEKLFF.

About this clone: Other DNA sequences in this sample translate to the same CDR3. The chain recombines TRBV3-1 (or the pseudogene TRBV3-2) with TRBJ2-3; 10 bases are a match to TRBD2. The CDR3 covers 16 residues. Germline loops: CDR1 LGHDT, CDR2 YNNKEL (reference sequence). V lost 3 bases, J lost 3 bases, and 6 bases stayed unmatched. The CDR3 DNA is TGTGCCAGCAGCCAGGCATTAGCGGGGGGAACAGATACGCAGTATTTT. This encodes CASSQALAGGTDTQYF.

This CDR3 reads CASSQDLNRVVTNEKLFF. CDR3 coding DNA: TGTGCCAGCAGCCAAGATCTTAACAGGGTAGTAACTAATGAAAAACTGTTTTTT. V usage is TRBV3-1 (or the pseudogene TRBV3-2) and J usage is TRBJ1-4, with D possibly TRBD1 on 6 matching bases. Germline CDR1 is LGHDT and CDR2 is YNNKEL (reference sequence). The V end lost 0 bases, the J end lost 1 base, and 15 bases lay between the germline ends. The CDR3 covers 18 residues.